These 21 T cell receptor beta chains were all obtained from the same sample, sequenced in a study of blood T cell repertoires in COVID-19. Some clones are missing from TCRdb's copy, which holds only in-frame ones; the method was immunoSEQ multiplex PCR. The sample lists 140,000 to 150,000 clones, about four fifths occurring once. The sample comprised peripheral blood. The receptors shown here come from a man between 65 and 79 years old who had recovered from COVID-19.

A few counts support this clone. The V gene is TRBV2, the J gene TRBJ1-2; no clear D. V was cut by 8 bases and J by 1 base, with 11 bases left in between. CDR1 is SNHLY, CDR2 FYNNEI, per germline. This CDR3 has 13 residues. The CDR3 reads CASCTGNNYGYTF. The CDR3 DNA is TGTGCCAGCTGTACGGGGAATAACTATGGCTACACCTTC.

The rearrangement joins TRBV5-4 to TRBJ1-4, with D hard to call. In germline, CDR1 is SGHNT, CDR2 YYREEE (reference sequence). The CDR3 length is 13 residues. The V end lost 2 bases, the J end lost 5 bases, and 7 bases lay between the germline ends. The CDR3 DNA follows: TGTGCCAGCAGCTTTGGTACAAATGAAAAACTGTTTTTT. Its translation is CASSFGTNEKLFF. Based on the CDR3 plus reference TRBV5-4 and TRBJ1-4, the full variable domain is ETGVTQSPTHLIKTRGQQVTLRCSSQSGHNTVSWYQQALGQGPQFIFQYYREEENGRGNFPPRFSGLQFPNYSSELNVNALELDDSALYLCASSFGTNEKLFFGSGTQLSVL.

The gene calls are TRBV18 and TRBJ2-4; D possibly corresponds to TRBD2 (5 bases). The CDR3 is made up of 15 amino acids. V was shortened by 5 bases and J by 8 bases, with 19 bases between the two germline ends. Germline assignment: CDR1 KGHSH and CDR2 LQKENI. Here the CDR3 reads CASSVSPFAGDIQYF. The CDR3 bases are TGTGCCAGCTCAGTATCCCCTTTTGCGGGTGACATTCAGTACTTC. Combining the CDR3 with reference TRBV18 and TRBJ2-4 gives the whole variable domain NAGVMQNPRHLVRRRGQEARLRCSPMKGHSHVYWYRQLPEEGLKFMVYLQKENIIDESGMPKERFSAEFPKEGPSILRIQQVVRGDSAAYFCASSVSPFAGDIQYFGAGTRLSVL.

The chain carries TRBV5-6 and TRBJ2-7; D gene uncertain. V was clipped by 1 base and J by 3 bases, with 11 bases between them. The germline V gene encodes CDR1 SGHDT and CDR2 YYEEEE. There are 14 residues in the CDR3. The CDR3, as DNA: TGTGCCAGCAGCTTGTCTGGCCTCCTCTACGAGCAGTACTTC. It codes for CASSLSGLLYEQYF.

This sequence joins TRBV27 and TRBJ1-1, with D possibly TRBD1 on 5 matching bases. Trimming cost V 5 bases and J 4 bases, with 14 bases left between them. This CDR3 contains 14 residues. Germline CDR1 is MNHEY and CDR2 is SMNVEV (reference sequence). The CDR3 DNA reads as TGTGCCAGCAGTATCCGACCGGGACTCACTGAAGCTTTCTTT. Translation: CASSIRPGLTEAFF.

The chain uses TRBV12-5 and TRBJ1-1; 7 bases map to TRBD1. J lost 0 bases, V lost 5 bases, and 9 bases had no gene match. This CDR3 region has 16 residues. Germline CDR1 is LGHNT and CDR2 is FRNRAP. The CDR3 DNA sequence: TGTGCTAGTGGTAACACCCGGGACAGCCTGAACACTGAAGCTTTCTTT. Translated, it gives CASGNTRDSLNTEAFF.

The chain has TRBV12-3 or TRBV12-4 and TRBJ2-1; maybe TRBD2 (5 bases). The CDR3 sequence is 13 residues long. V was cut by 8 bases and J by 10 bases, with 18 bases left in between. The CDR3 protein is CASSSSGFWEQFF. The CDR3 DNA is TGTGCCAGCTCGTCCTCGGGGTTTTGGGAGCAGTTCTTC.

The table lists this clone with a few counts. This chain joins TRBV18 and TRBJ1-6, with 9 bases fitting TRBD1. The trim removed 3 bases at V and 10 bases at J, leaving 7 bases unmatched. Per germline, CDR1 KGHSH and CDR2 LQKENI. This CDR3 is 15 amino acids long. DNA for the CDR3: TGTGCCAGCTCACCGTACGGGACAGGGAACTCACCCCTCCACTTT. Translating it yields CASSPYGTGNSPLHF.

The rearrangement uses TRBV13 and TRBJ2-7, with D tentatively TRBD2 (6 bases). CDR1 PRHDT and CDR2 FYEKMQ come from the germline V gene (reference sequence). There are 15 residues in the CDR3. Between the trimmed V and J ends, which lost 5 bases and 5 bases, there was a span of 19 bases. CDR3 DNA: TGTGCCAGCAGCACCCGGGACTCAGAGTGGGACGAGCAGTACTTC. It is translated as CASSTRDSEWDEQYF.

The chain links TRBV18 to TRBJ2-1; 8 nucleotides match TRBD2. This CDR3 region has 15 residues. J was trimmed by 4 bases and V by 2 bases; bases with no gene match: 4. The V gene's germline CDR1 is KGHSH and CDR2 LQKENI. For the CDR3, the DNA is TGTGCCAGCTCACCAATTAGCGGGACTTACAATGAGCAGTTCTTC. Translation gives CASSPISGTYNEQFF.

This rearrangement joins TRBV3-1 (or the pseudogene TRBV3-2) to TRBJ1-3, with unresolved D. V was trimmed by 6 bases and J by 0 bases, leaving 15 bases between them. The CDR3 is 16 amino acids. CDR1 is LGHDT and CDR2 is YNNKEL in the germline V gene (reference sequence). This CDR3 reads CASSSKKRGSGNTIYF. The CDR3 DNA reads TGTGCCAGCAGTAGCAAGAAACGGGGCTCTGGAAACACCATATATTTT.

The CDR3, as DNA: TGTGCCAGCAGCTTAACGGGAGGGGTCTATAATGAAAAACTGTTTTTT. It specifies CASSLTGGVYNEKLFF. V usage is TRBV7-8 and J usage is TRBJ1-4; D is perhaps TRBD1 (5 bases). V lost 2 bases to trimming and J lost 4 bases, with 14 bases between them. The CDR3 is 16 amino acids. Germline V lookup: CDR1 SGHVS, CDR2 FQNEAQ.

This clone was recorded once. The chain employs TRBV6-4 and TRBJ2-1; D is perhaps TRBD1 (6 bases). This CDR3 is 14 amino acids long. V was cut by 3 bases and J by 0 bases, with 6 bases left in between. The germline CDR1 and CDR2 sequences are MRHNA and SNTAGT. The CDR3 DNA follows: TGTGCCAGCAGTGAGGACAGCTCCTACAATGAGCAGTTCTTC. Translation: CASSEDSSYNEQFF.

This clone was seen just once. This chain uses TRBV6-5 with TRBJ1-1; 7 nucleotides align to TRBD1. The CDR3 is 13 residues long. The germline V gene has CDR1 MNHEY and CDR2 SVGAGI. V shed 6 bases and J 3 bases; nucleotides not matched to a gene: 4. CDR3 protein: CASRLGTDTEAFF. The CDR3 bases are TGTGCCAGCAGACTCGGGACAGACACTGAAGCTTTCTTT.

This chain joins TRBV4-3 and TRBJ1-6; D uncertain. The V gene lost 0 bases and the J gene lost 2 bases, with 11 bases spanning the gap. Germline CDR1 is LGHNA and CDR2 is YSLEER. This CDR3 comprises 17 residues. This CDR3 is CASSQDVRGTYNSPLHF. CDR3 coding DNA: TGCGCCAGCAGCCAAGATGTACGGGGTACCTATAATTCACCCCTCCACTTT.

This rearrangement joins TRBV29-1 to TRBJ2-7; 9 bases match TRBD1. Germline loops: CDR1 SQVTM, CDR2 ANQGSEA. The CDR3 sequence is 14 residues long. Trimming removed 0 bases from V and 4 bases from J; junction bases left unmatched: 4. The CDR3 loop is CSVEDGDRGYEQYF. Written as DNA, the CDR3 is TGCAGCGTTGAAGATGGCGACAGGGGGTACGAGCAGTACTTC.

V and J are TRBV7-2 and TRBJ1-2, with a tentative D call TRBD1 (6 bases). Trimming shortened V by 7 bases and J by 10 bases, and 19 bases separated the two germline ends. CDR1 and CDR2 from the germline V gene are SGHTA and FQGNSA. This CDR3 comprises 13 residues. The DNA for the CDR3 is TGTGCCAGCACGGGGGGGGCAGGACTTCTCTACACCTTC. Its protein is CASTGGAGLLYTF.

The chain recombines TRBV5-1 with TRBJ2-3, with 12 positions matching TRBD1. Per germline, CDR1 SGHRS and CDR2 YFSETQ. This CDR3 is built from 18 residues. V lost 3 bases to trimming and J lost 1 base; unmatched junction nucleotides: 9. Here the CDR3 DNA reads TGCGCCAGCAGCTCTACCGGGACAGGGGGCTTCGGCACAGATACGCAGTATTTT. Translation: CASSSTGTGGFGTDTQYF.

The sample holds a few counts of this clone. The chain couples TRBV5-1 to TRBJ2-1; D perhaps matches TRBD2 (6 bases). CDR1 and CDR2 from the germline V gene are SGHRS and YFSETQ. V was clipped by 0 bases and J by 0 bases, with 13 bases between them. This CDR3 region has 17 residues. The CDR3 DNA is TGCGCCAGCAGCTTGGCCCGCGGCGGGGTCTCCTACAATGAGCAGTTCTTC. Amino acids: CASSLARGGVSYNEQFF.

The rearrangement joins TRBV5-1 to TRBJ1-2; 9 bases line up with TRBD1. V shed 3 bases and J 4 bases; nucleotides not matched to a gene: 4. This CDR3 spans 14 amino acids. CDR1 is SGHRS, CDR2 YFSETQ, per germline. The CDR3 DNA follows: TGCGCCAGCAGCTCCTGGACAGGGGCCTATGGCTACACCTTC. It specifies CASSSWTGAYGYTF.

The V call is TRBV4-1, the J call TRBJ1-2; 7 bases line up with TRBD1. CDR1 is MGHRA and CDR2 is YSYEKL in the germline V gene. The V gene end was trimmed by 3 bases and the J gene end by 8 bases; junction bases not matched to a gene: 12. The CDR3 runs 15 residues. The CDR3 sequence: CASSQDPTGWLGYTF. The CDR3 DNA follows: TGCGCCAGCAGCCAGGACCCGACAGGGTGGCTCGGCTACACCTTC.